This is a list of T cell receptor beta chains from one sample in a study of blood T cell repertoires in COVID-19. The data were produced by immunoSEQ multiplex PCR, yet TCRdb's version contains in-frame clones alone and is incomplete. The data hold roughly 170,000 clones, with 75% to 80% observed a single time. The sample consisted of peripheral blood. These TCRs come from a woman in her 70s with acute or convalescent COVID-19. Both conserved end residues are part of each CDR3. The order of the fields is D gene, J gene, clone size, V gene, CDR3 protein, CDR3 DNA. The D gene is left open where the match is weak. Some rows have no size entry. The others give once, few or many, or a class for an expanded clone.

D: NA
J: TRBJ2-7
size: NA
V: TRBV4-1
CDR3: CASSQDTGRFSYEQYF
DNA: TGCGCCAGCAGCCAAGATACTGGGAGATTCTCCTACGAGCAGTACTTC

D: NA
J: TRBJ1-3
size: NA
V: TRBV28
CDR3: CASSSLGNTIYF
DNA: TGTGCCAGCAGTTCTCTTGGAAACACCATATATTTT

D: NA
J: TRBJ2-7
size: NA
V: TRBV20-1
CDR3: CSASEDSSYEQYF
DNA: TGCAGTGCTAGTGAGGACAGCTCCTACGAGCAGTACTTC

D: NA
J: TRBJ2-2
size: once
V: TRBV24-1
CDR3: CATSDPGSGNTGELFF
DNA: TGTGCCACCAGTGACCCAGGTAGCGGGAACACCGGGGAGCTGTTTTTT

D: TRBD2
J: TRBJ2-7
size: NA
V: TRBV5-1
CDR3: CASSSEMLADMQYF
DNA: TGCGCCAGCAGCTCGGAGATGCTAGCGGATATGCAGTACTTC

D: NA
J: TRBJ2-6
size: NA
V: TRBV6-1
CDR3: CASSEAEGSGANVLTF
DNA: TGTGCCAGCAGTGAAGCGGAGGGTTCTGGGGCCAACGTCCTGACTTTC

D: TRBD1
J: TRBJ1-5
size: NA
V: TRBV2
CDR3: CASSDGDRGYQPQHF
DNA: TGTGCCAGCAGCGACGGGGACAGGGGGTATCAGCCCCAGCATTTT

D: NA
J: TRBJ2-4
size: NA
V: TRBV21-1
CDR3: CASFGGDSTKKAKNIQYF
DNA: TGTGCCAGCTTCGGGGGGGACTCTACTAAGAAGGCCAAAAACATTCAGTACTTC

D: TRBD1
J: TRBJ1-2
size: NA
V: TRBV6-1
CDR3: CASSPRTGPLYGYTF
DNA: TGTGCCAGCAGTCCGCGGACAGGGCCCCTCTATGGCTACACCTTC

D: TRBD1
J: TRBJ2-2
size: NA
V: TRBV19
CDR3: CATSSLTGASGELFF
DNA: TGTGCCACCAGTTCTTTGACAGGGGCGTCCGGGGAGCTGTTTTTT

D: TRBD2
J: TRBJ2-7
size: NA
V: TRBV5-4
CDR3: CASSRGTSSSYEQYF
DNA: TGTGCCAGCAGCCGCGGGACTAGCAGCTCCTACGAGCAGTACTTC

D: TRBD1
J: TRBJ1-5
size: NA
V: TRBV7-2
CDR3: CASSLTGGNQPQHF
DNA: TGTGCCAGCAGCTTAACAGGGGGAAATCAGCCCCAGCATTTT

D: NA
J: TRBJ2-5
size: few
V: TRBV2
CDR3: CASTAKWESETQYF
DNA: TGTGCCAGCACCGCGAAGTGGGAGTCTGAGACCCAGTACTTC

D: TRBD1
J: TRBJ2-5
size: NA
V: TRBV30
CDR3: CAWSVRLLTGKETQYF
DNA: TGTGCCTGGAGTGTCCGTCTCTTGACAGGGAAGGAGACCCAGTACTTC

D: TRBD2
J: TRBJ2-3
size: NA
V: TRBV13
CDR3: CASSQGLAVTDTQYF
DNA: TGTGCCAGCAGCCAGGGACTAGCAGTGACAGATACGCAGTATTTT

D: TRBD2
J: TRBJ2-2
size: NA
V: TRBV6-2/TRBV6-3
CDR3: CASSPVAGDHTGELFF
DNA: TGTGCCAGCAGCCCGGTAGCGGGAGATCACACCGGGGAGCTGTTTTTT

D: NA
J: TRBJ2-5
size: NA
V: TRBV30
CDR3: CAWSLGTQETQYF
DNA: TGTGCCTGGAGCTTGGGGACTCAAGAGACCCAGTACTTC

D: TRBD1
J: TRBJ1-4
size: NA
V: TRBV2
CDR3: CASSGTRDRNEKLFF
DNA: TGTGCCAGCAGTGGGACCAGGGACAGGAATGAAAAACTGTTTTTT

D: TRBD1
J: TRBJ1-1
size: NA
V: TRBV6-1
CDR3: CASSEKGTGGYVTEAFF
DNA: TGTGCCAGCAGTGAAAAGGGGACAGGGGGTTACGTGACTGAAGCTTTCTTT

D: TRBD1
J: TRBJ2-3
size: NA
V: TRBV5-5
CDR3: CASSLAGTGIPTDTQYF
DNA: TGTGCCAGCAGCTTGGCCGGGACAGGGATTCCCACAGATACGCAGTATTTT

D: NA
J: TRBJ1-5
size: NA
V: TRBV5-1
CDR3: CASSFEGGNQPQHF
DNA: TGCGCCAGCAGCTTCGAGGGAGGCAATCAGCCCCAGCATTTT

D: NA
J: TRBJ2-2
size: NA
V: TRBV10-3
CDR3: CAISPRRQEANTGELFF
DNA: TGTGCCATCAGTCCGAGGCGGCAGGAGGCGAACACCGGGGAGCTGTTTTTT

D: NA
J: TRBJ2-7
size: NA
V: TRBV4-1
CDR3: CASSQVGGYEQYF
DNA: TGCGCCAGCAGCCAAGTAGGCGGCTACGAGCAGTACTTC

D: NA
J: TRBJ2-7
size: once
V: TRBV10-2
CDR3: CASSKGGMRYEQYF
DNA: TGCGCCAGTAGCAAAGGGGGAATGCGCTACGAGCAGTACTTC

D: TRBD1
J: TRBJ2-5
size: NA
V: TRBV5-1
CDR3: CASSLLRGRETQYF
DNA: TGCGCCAGCAGCTTGCTCAGGGGGCGAGAGACCCAGTACTTC

D: TRBD1
J: TRBJ1-5
size: NA
V: TRBV19
CDR3: CASSIVEGQVNQPQHF
DNA: TGTGCCAGTAGTATCGTTGAGGGACAGGTTAATCAGCCCCAGCATTTT

D: TRBD2
J: TRBJ2-3
size: NA
V: TRBV3-1/TRBV3-2
CDR3: CASSQGAGADTQYF
DNA: TGTGCCAGCAGCCAAGGAGCGGGAGCGGATACGCAGTATTTT

D: TRBD1
J: TRBJ2-5
size: NA
V: TRBV5-1
CDR3: CASSLDWDRASETQYF
DNA: TGCGCCAGCAGCTTGGACTGGGACAGGGCATCAGAGACCCAGTACTTC

D: NA
J: TRBJ1-1
size: NA
V: TRBV6-1
CDR3: CASSDSGLGGVWAFF
DNA: TGTGCCAGCAGTGATTCGGGACTCGGGGGGGTGTGGGCTTTCTTT

D: NA
J: TRBJ2-7
size: NA
V: TRBV4-2
CDR3: CASSQDLSVSYEQYF
DNA: TGTGCCAGCAGCCAAGATTTGAGCGTCTCCTACGAGCAGTACTTC

D: TRBD2
J: TRBJ2-1
size: NA
V: TRBV7-2
CDR3: CASSLAVVAGGASSYNEQFF
DNA: TGTGCCAGCAGCTTAGCGGTGGTAGCGGGAGGGGCCAGCTCCTACAATGAGCAGTTCTTC

D: NA
J: TRBJ1-5
size: NA
V: TRBV19
CDR3: CASTMDRNQPQHF
DNA: TGTGCCAGTACCATGGACAGAAATCAGCCCCAGCATTTT

D: TRBD2
J: TRBJ2-1
size: few
V: TRBV2
CDR3: CASKASGSLNEQFF
DNA: TGTGCCAGTAAGGCTAGCGGGAGTCTCAATGAGCAGTTCTTC

D: NA
J: TRBJ1-5
size: NA
V: TRBV23-1
CDR3: CASRQGDQPQHF
DNA: TGCGCCAGCAGACAGGGAGATCAGCCCCAGCATTTT

D: NA
J: TRBJ2-2
size: NA
V: TRBV19
CDR3: CASSMKRDTGELFF
DNA: TGTGCCAGTAGTATGAAGCGGGACACCGGGGAGCTGTTTTTT

D: NA
J: TRBJ2-1
size: once
V: TRBV2
CDR3: CATQDRSLFASSYNEQFF
DNA: TGTGCCACACAAGACAGGTCCCTTTTTGCGAGCTCCTACAATGAGCAGTTCTTC

D: TRBD1
J: TRBJ1-2
size: NA
V: TRBV7-8
CDR3: CASSSSGTGLPYGYTF
DNA: TGTGCCAGCAGCTCGTCCGGGACAGGGCTTCCCTATGGCTACACCTTC

D: TRBD1
J: TRBJ1-1
size: NA
V: TRBV29-1
CDR3: CSVEGDRASDTEAFF
DNA: TGCAGCGTTGAAGGGGACAGGGCTAGTGACACTGAAGCTTTCTTT

D: NA
J: TRBJ2-1
size: NA
V: TRBV3-1/TRBV3-2
CDR3: CASSPTFGYNEQFF
DNA: TGTGCCAGCAGCCCTACGTTCGGCTACAATGAGCAGTTCTTC

D: TRBD2
J: TRBJ2-3
size: NA
V: TRBV7-3
CDR3: CASSSGTSGMRADTQYF
DNA: TGTGCCAGCAGCTCCGGGACTAGCGGGATGAGAGCAGATACGCAGTATTTT

D: NA
J: TRBJ1-5
size: NA
V: TRBV21-1
CDR3: CASTLIPGTGNHSNQPQHF
DNA: TGTGCCAGCACCCTGATTCCCGGGACAGGAAACCATAGCAATCAGCCCCAGCATTTT

D: NA
J: TRBJ2-2
size: NA
V: TRBV24-1
CDR3: CATSEATGELFF
DNA: TGTGCCACCAGTGAGGCCACCGGGGAGCTGTTTTTT

D: NA
J: TRBJ2-7
size: NA
V: TRBV20-1
CDR3: CSASEGAYEQYF
DNA: TGCAGTGCTAGTGAAGGGGCCTACGAGCAGTACTTC

D: TRBD1
J: TRBJ1-4
size: NA
V: TRBV30
CDR3: CAWGDRGPFATNEKLFF
DNA: TGTGCCTGGGGGGACAGAGGCCCCTTTGCAACTAATGAAAAACTGTTTTTT

D: TRBD1
J: TRBJ2-3
size: few
V: TRBV5-6
CDR3: CASSLGGGSTDTQYF
DNA: TGTGCCAGCAGCTTGGGAGGGGGCTCCACAGATACGCAGTATTTT

D: TRBD2
J: TRBJ2-7
size: NA
V: TRBV3-1/TRBV3-2
CDR3: CASSDGGARYEQYF
DNA: TGTGCCAGCAGCGACGGGGGGGCGCGGTACGAGCAGTACTTC

D: TRBD2
J: TRBJ2-2
size: NA
V: TRBV19
CDR3: CASSTPTRGRLTGELFF
DNA: TGTGCCAGTAGTACCCCTACCCGCGGGAGATTGACCGGGGAGCTGTTTTTT

D: NA
J: TRBJ2-7
size: few
V: TRBV11-2
CDR3: CASTPHPGVGEQYF
DNA: TGTGCCAGTACTCCCCATCCGGGGGTTGGCGAGCAGTACTTC

D: NA
J: TRBJ2-7
size: few
V: TRBV30
CDR3: CAWSGQGNEQYF
DNA: TGTGCCTGGAGTGGGCAGGGCAACGAGCAGTACTTC

D: TRBD2
J: TRBJ2-5
size: NA
V: TRBV11-2
CDR3: CASSSGLAGVAETQYF
DNA: TGTGCCAGCAGCTCAGGACTAGCGGGAGTTGCAGAGACCCAGTACTTC

D: NA
J: TRBJ2-1
size: NA
V: TRBV7-2
CDR3: CASRTNNEQFF
DNA: TGTGCCAGCAGGACAAACAATGAGCAGTTCTTC

D: NA
J: TRBJ2-1
size: NA
V: TRBV15
CDR3: CATRPEGDLSEQFF
DNA: TGTGCCACTCGACCCGAAGGAGACTTGAGTGAGCAGTTCTTC

D: TRBD2
J: TRBJ2-2
size: NA
V: TRBV28
CDR3: CASSSGLAGTGELFF
DNA: TGTGCCAGCAGTTCGGGACTAGCCGGGACCGGGGAGCTGTTTTTT

D: TRBD1
J: TRBJ1-4
size: NA
V: TRBV6-1
CDR3: CASSEARQGAVNEKLFF
DNA: TGTGCCAGCAGTGAAGCGAGGCAGGGGGCGGTTAATGAAAAACTGTTTTTT

D: NA
J: TRBJ2-3
size: NA
V: TRBV15
CDR3: CATSQKPRQRDTQYF
DNA: TGTGCCACCAGCCAAAAACCTAGACAGCGAGATACGCAGTATTTT